The 25 T cell receptor beta chains in this list originate from one sample, sequenced in a study of OX40 agonist ivuxolimab in advanced cancers. Repertoires were generated with immunoSEQ multiplex PCR, while TCRdb's copy carries only in-frame clones and drops some. The sample includes about 110,000 clones, approximately 89% of them seen just once. The specimen was CD4+ or CD8+ T cells sorted from blood, collected in a trial of the OX40 agonist ivuxolimab. All receptors derive from an adult with an advanced solid tumor such as melanoma, head and neck, liver or kidney cancer.

The chain employs TRBV18 and TRBJ1-1; D unclear. The germline CDR1 and CDR2 sequences are KGHSH and LQKENI. V was shortened by 2 bases and J by 1 base, with 14 bases between the two germline ends. The CDR3 is 16 amino acids. The chain's CDR3 is CASSPESLNQNTEAFF. CDR3 nucleotides: TGTGCCAGCTCACCAGAATCATTGAACCAGAACACTGAAGCTTTCTTT.

The chain recombines TRBV7-2 with TRBJ2-1, with a tentative D call TRBD2 (6 bases). The CDR3 loop spans 13 amino acids. CDR1 is SGHTA and CDR2 is FQGNSA in the germline V gene. V lost 5 bases and J 5 bases, leaving 10 bases between the germline ends. The CDR3 loop reads CASSPAGNNEQFF. The CDR3 coding sequence is TGTGCCAGCAGCCCGGCGGGGAACAATGAGCAGTTCTTC.

This clone has a single count. The chain links TRBV19 to TRBJ2-1, with 14 bases matching TRBD2. Germline trimming cut 5 bases from V and 7 bases from J; bases unmatched to any gene: 10. CDR1 and CDR2 from the germline V gene are LNHDA and SQIVND (reference sequence). The CDR3 totals 17 residues. The chain's CDR3 is CASSPGLAGGLDNEQFF. In nucleotides, the CDR3 is TGTGCCAGTAGTCCCGGACTAGCGGGGGGTCTCGATAATGAGCAGTTCTTC.

The chain joins TRBV7-2 to TRBJ1-2; 8 bases line up with TRBD1. Trimming cost V 1 base and J 3 bases; bases outside gene matches: 1. The length of the CDR3 is 14 residues. CDR1 and CDR2 from the germline V gene are SGHTA and FQGNSA. The CDR3 DNA sequence: TGTGCCAGCAGCTTAGTGGGACAGGACTATGGCTACACCTTC. Amino acids: CASSLVGQDYGYTF.

This clone was seen a single time. The chain employs TRBV5-4 and TRBJ2-3; D not certain. Germline V lookup: CDR1 SGHNT, CDR2 YYREEE (reference sequence). V was shortened by 5 bases and J by 4 bases, with 5 bases between the two germline ends. The CDR3 has 11 residues. The CDR3 reads CASSRADTQYF. The CDR3 nucleotides read TGTGCCAGCAGTCGGGCAGATACGCAGTATTTT.

The chain recombines TRBV4-3 with TRBJ2-3; D unclear. The V end was cut by 0 bases, the J end by 0 bases, with 7 bases between. The CDR3 covers 15 residues. CDR1 LGHNA and CDR2 YSLEER come from the germline V gene. The CDR3 DNA is TGCGCCAGCAGCCAAGATCTACTTAGCACAGATACGCAGTATTTT. It is translated as CASSQDLLSTDTQYF.

The rearrangement joins TRBV5-1 to TRBJ2-1, with 8 bases fitting TRBD2. From germline, CDR1 is SGHRS and CDR2 YFSETQ. The CDR3 sequence is 16 residues long. J gave up 5 bases and V 5 bases, and 12 bases lay outside the gene matches. Here the CDR3 reads CASRPRPLADDNEQFF. The CDR3 nucleotides read TGCGCCAGCAGGCCTCGCCCACTAGCGGACGACAATGAGCAGTTCTTC.

The sample holds one count of this clone. The chain is built from TRBV18 and TRBJ2-4; 13 bases match TRBD2. Germline-derived CDR1 and CDR2 are KGHSH and LQKENI. The ends lost 4 bases at V and 3 bases at J; junction bases unmatched: 15. The CDR3 runs to 20 residues. The CDR3 coding sequence is TGTGCCAGCTCACGGGGACTAGCGGGGCCTACGCAAAGCTTCAAAAACATTCAGTACTTC. It encodes CASSRGLAGPTQSFKNIQYF.

In this sample, this clone turned up a few times. The chain employs TRBV18 and TRBJ1-1; possible D gene TRBD1, 6 bases. The germline V gene has CDR1 KGHSH and CDR2 LQKENI. The CDR3 sequence is 15 residues long. The germline V and J ends were trimmed by 3 bases and 1 base, with 12 bases remaining between them. The CDR3 nucleotides are TGTGCCAGCTCACCCCTAGGACAGCAGAACACTGAAGCTTTCTTT. This sequence encodes CASSPLGQQNTEAFF.

The V and J genes are TRBV10-3 and TRBJ2-1; 8 nucleotides line up with TRBD2. The CDR3 extends over 19 amino acids. Trimming cost V 6 bases and J 9 bases; bases outside gene matches: 25. The germline gives CDR1 ENHRY, CDR2 SYGVKD. The CDR3 loop is CAIREIGRVAGRTGIEQFF. DNA for the CDR3: TGTGCCATCAGGGAAATCGGTCGGGTAGCGGGACGTACGGGGATTGAGCAGTTCTTC.

The CDR3 loop is CASSEIADRGNQPQHF. In DNA form, the CDR3 reads TGTGCCAGCAGTGAAATCGCCGACAGGGGCAATCAGCCCCAGCATTTT. The chain links TRBV6-1 to TRBJ1-5; 7 nucleotides match TRBD1. The CDR3 has 16 amino acids. Trimming removed 2 bases from V and 2 bases from J; junction bases left unmatched: 6. CDR1 MNHNS and CDR2 SASEGT come from the germline V gene.

This rearrangement joins TRBV7-2 to TRBJ2-2; the D is unclear. Germline loops: CDR1 SGHTA, CDR2 FQGNSA. This CDR3 is 18 amino acids long. Trimming removed 1 base at V and 8 bases at J, with 23 bases between. This chain's CDR3 is CASSLVVGHQHPAGELFF. Written as DNA, the CDR3 is TGTGCCAGCAGCTTAGTAGTCGGCCATCAACACCCGGCGGGGGAGCTGTTTTTT.

The J gene is TRBJ1-2, the V gene TRBV2, with TRBD1 as a possible D gene (5 bases). Germline-derived CDR1 and CDR2 are SNHLY and FYNNEI. This CDR3 has 15 amino acids. Between the trimmed V and J ends, which lost 6 bases and 6 bases, there was a span of 20 bases. The CDR3 DNA reads TGTGCCAGCAGCTTTAACTTTCAGGGAAGCGATGGCTACACCTTC. Translated, it gives CASSFNFQGSDGYTF. Based on the CDR3 plus reference TRBV2 and TRBJ1-2, the full variable domain is EPEVTQTPSHQVTQMGQEVILRCVPISNHLYFYWYRQILGQKVEFLVSFYNNEISEKSEIFDDQFSVERPDGSNFTLKIRSTKLEDSAMYFCASSFNFQGSDGYTFGSGTRLTVV.

The V and J genes are TRBV19 and TRBJ2-7; the D is unclear. Germline assignment: CDR1 LNHDA and CDR2 SQIVND (reference sequence). This CDR3 spans 13 amino acids. V was shortened by 3 bases and J by 3 bases, with 9 bases between the two germline ends. The CDR3 reads CASSIWAVYEQYF. CDR3 in DNA: TGTGCCAGTAGTATTTGGGCGGTCTACGAGCAGTACTTC.

The chain links TRBV5-8 to TRBJ2-1; 8 bases are shared with TRBD1. The V and J ends lost 1 base and 7 bases, in that order; junction bases with no gene match: 13. This CDR3 spans 17 amino acids. Germline V gene lookup returns CDR1 SGHTS and CDR2 YDEGEE. CDR3 residues: CASSLLRDRRQVNEQFF. The CDR3 nucleotides are TGTGCCAGCAGCTTGCTCCGGGACAGGCGCCAAGTGAATGAGCAGTTCTTC. Complete variable domain (other parts from reference TRBV5-8 and TRBJ2-1): EAGVTQSPTHLIKTRGQQATLRCSPISGHTSVYWYQQALGLGLQFLLWYDEGEERNRGNFPPRFSGRQFPNYSSELNVNALELEDSALYLCASSLLRDRRQVNEQFFGPGTRLTVL.

The chain combines TRBV10-3 with TRBJ1-1; TRBD1 agrees at 12 bases. CDR1 and CDR2 (germline): ENHRY, SYGVKD. The length of the CDR3 is 15 residues. J lost 3 bases, V lost 10 bases, and 9 bases had no gene match. Here the CDR3 reads CATMGQGALYTEAFF. DNA for the CDR3: TGTGCCACCATGGGACAGGGGGCCCTCTACACTGAAGCTTTCTTT.

The CDR3 here is CASSLKGYGYTF. CDR3 bases: TGTGCCAGCAGTTTGAAGGGATACGGCTACACCTTC. The chain combines TRBV28 with TRBJ1-2; D uncertain. The ends were cut back, 3 bases at V and 8 bases at J, with 10 bases in the middle. The CDR3 runs to 12 residues. The germline V gene encodes CDR1 MDHEN and CDR2 SYDVKM.

The V gene is TRBV6-5, the J gene TRBJ1-1; TRBD1 might be the D (5 bases). Germline CDR1 reads MNHEY; CDR2 reads SVGAGI. The ends were cut back, 3 bases at V and 4 bases at J, with 9 bases in the middle. The CDR3 is 13 residues long. The CDR3 sequence is CASSYGGSTEAFF. CDR3 coding DNA: TGTGCCAGCAGTTATGGGGGATCCACTGAAGCTTTCTTT.

The chain links TRBV29-1 to TRBJ1-5, with a weak D call TRBD1 (6 bases). The germline V gene has CDR1 SQVTM and CDR2 ANQGSEA. This CDR3 spans 13 amino acids. V lost 4 bases and J 9 bases, leaving 16 bases between the germline ends. The CDR3 sequence: CSVGTDPKGPQHF. The CDR3 coding sequence is TGCAGCGTTGGGACAGATCCTAAGGGGCCCCAGCATTTT.

The CDR3 sequence is CAWSIRQVLGGNQPQHF. The CDR3, as DNA: TGTGCCTGGAGTATCCGGCAGGTCCTTGGGGGCAATCAGCCCCAGCATTTT. This chain connects TRBV30 to TRBJ1-5; D remains unclear. Germline assignment: CDR1 GTSNPN and CDR2 SVGIG (reference sequence). The CDR3 is 17 amino acids. With 2 bases removed from V and 2 bases from J, the gap between germline ends came to 19 bases.

This clone occurred once. V gene TRBV19 combines with J gene TRBJ1-2, with D uncertain. Trimming removed 7 bases at V and 2 bases at J, with 14 bases between. Germline V gene lookup returns CDR1 LNHDA and CDR2 SQIVND (reference sequence). This CDR3 has 14 amino acids. The CDR3 region is CASTTGGRNYGYTF. The CDR3 DNA sequence: TGTGCCAGTACCACCGGAGGGCGGAACTATGGCTACACCTTC.

The genes are TRBV29-1 and TRBJ1-5; 10 positions match TRBD1. Germline V gives CDR1 SQVTM, CDR2 ANQGSEA. After removal of 7 bases from V and 4 bases from J, the junction contained 4 bases not matched to a gene. The CDR3 runs 13 residues. CDR3 nucleotides: TGCAGCGCTATGGGACAGGGGAATCAGCCCCAGCATTTT. Its protein is CSAMGQGNQPQHF.

The genes are TRBV4-3 and TRBJ1-1, with unresolved D. The CDR3 totals 15 residues. The V gene lost 1 base and the J gene lost 5 bases, with 14 bases spanning the gap. Germline V gene data show CDR1 as LGHNA and CDR2 as YSLEER. The CDR3 loop reads CASSQGWGFVTEAFF. The CDR3 nucleotides read TGCGCCAGCAGCCAAGGTTGGGGTTTCGTTACTGAAGCTTTCTTT.

This clone was seen only a few times. The V and J genes are TRBV11-3 and TRBJ2-7; tentative D call: TRBD2 (6 bases). This CDR3 has 14 amino acids. Trimming removed 8 bases from V and 6 bases from J, with 20 bases in between. Germline loops: CDR1 SGHNT, CDR2 YENEEA. The CDR3 sequence is CASSPQREGGEQYF. DNA for the CDR3: TGTGCCAGCTCTCCACAGCGCGAGGGAGGCGAGCAGTACTTC.

This chain joins TRBV4-3 and TRBJ2-2; D possibly uses TRBD1 or TRBD2 (5 bases each). This CDR3 is 15 amino acids long. V gave up 5 bases and J gave up 1 base, with 11 bases separating them. Germline V gives CDR1 LGHNA, CDR2 YSLEER. For the CDR3, the DNA is TGCGCCAGCAGCGGGGAGAGGGGGAACACCGGGGAGCTGTTTTTT. Protein: CASSGERGNTGELFF.